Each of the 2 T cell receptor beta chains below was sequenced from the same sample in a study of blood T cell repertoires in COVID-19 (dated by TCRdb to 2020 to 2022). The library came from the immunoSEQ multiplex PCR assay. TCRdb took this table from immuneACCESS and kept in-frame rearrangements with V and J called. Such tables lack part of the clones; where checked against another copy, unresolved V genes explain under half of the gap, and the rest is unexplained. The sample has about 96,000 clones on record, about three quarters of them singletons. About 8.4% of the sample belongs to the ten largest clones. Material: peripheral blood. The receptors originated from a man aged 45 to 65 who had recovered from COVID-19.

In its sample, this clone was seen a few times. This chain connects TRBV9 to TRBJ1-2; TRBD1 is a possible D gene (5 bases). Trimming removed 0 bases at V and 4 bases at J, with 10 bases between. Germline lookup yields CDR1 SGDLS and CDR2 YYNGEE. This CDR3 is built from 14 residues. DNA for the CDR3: TGTGCCAGCAGCGTAGCCCGGGGGACCTATGGCTACACCTTC. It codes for CASSVARGTYGYTF.

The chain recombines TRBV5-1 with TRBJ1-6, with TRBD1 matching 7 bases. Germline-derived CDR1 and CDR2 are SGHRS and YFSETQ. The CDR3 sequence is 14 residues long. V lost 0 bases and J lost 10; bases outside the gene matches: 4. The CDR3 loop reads CASSLVGGESPLHF. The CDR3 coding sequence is TGCGCCAGCAGCTTGGTAGGGGGCGAGTCACCCCTCCACTTT.